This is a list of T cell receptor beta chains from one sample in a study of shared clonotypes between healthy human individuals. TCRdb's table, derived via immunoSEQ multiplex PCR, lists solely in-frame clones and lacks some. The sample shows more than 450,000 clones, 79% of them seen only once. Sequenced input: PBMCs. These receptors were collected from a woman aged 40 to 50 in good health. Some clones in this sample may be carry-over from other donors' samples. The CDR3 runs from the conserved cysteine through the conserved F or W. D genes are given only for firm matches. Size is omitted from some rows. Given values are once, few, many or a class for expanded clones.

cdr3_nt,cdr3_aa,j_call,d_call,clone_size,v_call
TGTGCCAGCTCTTGGACAGGGGAAGAGACCCAGTACTTC,CASSWTGEETQYF,TRBJ2-5,TRBD1,-,TRBV18
TGTGCCAGCAGCTTAGTGGGACAGGGTTTCGACGAGCAGTACTTC,CASSLVGQGFDEQYF,TRBJ2-7,TRBD1,-,TRBV11-2
TGTGCCAGCAGTGCCAGGGGGCACACCGGGGAGCTGTTTTTT,CASSARGHTGELFF,TRBJ2-2,TRBD1,few,TRBV2
TGCGCCAGCAGTCTTACCCGCCAAGAGACCCAGTACTTC,CASSLTRQETQYF,TRBJ2-5,-,-,TRBV5-1
TGCGCCAGCAGCCCTCCTCGATGGTTGCTTTCGGCTAGCAGCACAGATACGCAGTATTTT,CASSPPRWLLSASSTDTQYF,TRBJ2-3,-,-,TRBV4-1
TGCGCCAGCAGCTTGGGCGTTACAGGGGCGGGGAACATTCAGTACTTC,CASSLGVTGAGNIQYF,TRBJ2-4,-,-,TRBV5-1
TGTGCCAGTAGTGCAAGCGGGAGGGTTTTGAACGAGCAGTACTTC,CASSASGRVLNEQYF,TRBJ2-7,TRBD2,-,TRBV19
TGTGCCAGCAGCTTGGACAGGTCAGAGACCCAGTACTTC,CASSLDRSETQYF,TRBJ2-5,TRBD1,-,TRBV7-3
TGCGCCAGCAGCTTGGAGTCTAGCGGGATTTACGAGCAGTACTTC,CASSLESSGIYEQYF,TRBJ2-7,TRBD2,-,TRBV5-1
TGCGCCAGCAGCCAAGGTAGGACGCAAGGCGAAAAACTGTTTTTT,CASSQGRTQGEKLFF,TRBJ1-4,-,-,TRBV4-3
TGCGCCAGCAGCACGGGACTAGCGGGGCCTATCCAAGAGACCCAGTACTTC,CASSTGLAGPIQETQYF,TRBJ2-5,TRBD2,few,TRBV5-1
TGCGCCAGCAGCTTGACCGGGACAGGGGGCCCCTACAATGAGCAGTTCTTC,CASSLTGTGGPYNEQFF,TRBJ2-1,TRBD1,many,TRBV5-1
TGTGCCAGCAGATCACTAGCGGGAGGGACATACGAGCAGTACTTC,CASRSLAGGTYEQYF,TRBJ2-7,TRBD2,-,TRBV6-5
TGTGCCAGCAGCCGGGCCACAGGGACAGCTCTACTCTCAAATGAAAAACTGTTTTTT,CASSRATGTALLSNEKLFF,TRBJ1-4,TRBD1,-,TRBV5-4
TGCGCCAGCAGCTTTACAGCTTCTGGGGCCAACGTCCTGACTTTC,CASSFTASGANVLTF,TRBJ2-6,-,-,TRBV5-1
TGTGCCAGCTCACCACCGATCCTAGGTTTGATAGCGGGAGGGTTCAGCTCCTACAATGAGCAGTTCTTC,CASSPPILGLIAGGFSSYNEQFF,TRBJ2-1,TRBD2,-,TRBV18
TGTGCCAGCAGTGTAACTCCTAGCGGGAGGGCCGGGGCCAATGAGCAGTTCTTC,CASSVTPSGRAGANEQFF,TRBJ2-1,TRBD2,-,TRBV6-4
TGTGCCAGCAGCTTAGATCCAGGGGCCTACGAGCAGTACTTC,CASSLDPGAYEQYF,TRBJ2-7,-,-,TRBV7-8
TGTGCCAGCAGTGAAGTAGGGGGCACTCAGCCCCAGCATTTT,CASSEVGGTQPQHF,TRBJ1-5,TRBD1,-,TRBV6-1
TGTGCCAGCCCAGGCCAGGTTTCGAATGAGCAGTTCTTC,CASPGQVSNEQFF,TRBJ2-1,-,once,TRBV6-1
TGTGCCAGCAGCGTAGGGGGGGACTTCAACATTCAGTACTTC,CASSVGGDFNIQYF,TRBJ2-4,-,-,TRBV9
TGTGCCAGCAGTGAATGGACTAGCGGGAGCGCCTCCTACAATGAGCAGTTCTTC,CASSEWTSGSASYNEQFF,TRBJ2-1,TRBD2,-,TRBV2
TGTGCCAGCAGCAAACCCTGGGGGCAGGGGAGGGCTGGGGCCAACGTCCTGACTTTC,CASSKPWGQGRAGANVLTF,TRBJ2-6,-,once,TRBV27
TGTGCCAGCAGCTTGGATCCAGTGAACACTGAAGCTTTCTTT,CASSLDPVNTEAFF,TRBJ1-1,-,-,TRBV5-4
TGCGCCAGCAGCCAAGGCGACAAGTACCAAGAGACCCAGTACTTC,CASSQGDKYQETQYF,TRBJ2-5,-,-,TRBV4-1
TGTGCCAGCATCCCCCCCGTGGGGGTGAACACTGAAGCTTTCTTT,CASIPPVGVNTEAFF,TRBJ1-1,-,-,TRBV5-6
TGTGCCAGCACCGTGGACAGGGTGCAGCCCCAGCATTTT,CASTVDRVQPQHF,TRBJ1-5,TRBD1,-,TRBV6-6
TGCGCCAGCAGCGAATCCGGGACGGACTCTGGGGCCAACGTCCTGACTTTC,CASSESGTDSGANVLTF,TRBJ2-6,-,-,TRBV5-1
TGTGCCAGCAGCCAGCCCGACCCAGGGAGGGCAGGAAACACCATATATTTT,CASSQPDPGRAGNTIYF,TRBJ1-3,-,once,TRBV4-2
TGCGCCAGCAGCTTGTCACTATCCACAGGACCGCCTTATGGCTACACCTTC,CASSLSLSTGPPYGYTF,TRBJ1-2,-,few,TRBV5-1
TGTGCCAGCAGCCTCCCCGCCGGCAGGGAGGATGGCTACACCTTC,CASSLPAGREDGYTF,TRBJ1-2,-,-,TRBV7-9
TGCGCCAGCGGCTTCGGTAGCGGGAGGTCCAATACGCAGTATTTT,CASGFGSGRSNTQYF,TRBJ2-3,TRBD2,-,TRBV10-2
TGTGCCAGCAGCCCGTCCTACGAGCAGTACTTC,CASSPSYEQYF,TRBJ2-7,-,-,TRBV7-2
TGTGCCAGCAGTCCACCGGGACAGGGGAATTCGGAAACAGATACGCAGTATTTT,CASSPPGQGNSETDTQYF,TRBJ2-3,TRBD1,-,TRBV28
TGTGCCAGCAGCTCCGGACTAGCCACAGATACGCAGTATTTT,CASSSGLATDTQYF,TRBJ2-3,TRBD2,-,TRBV11-2
TGTGCCAGCAGTGAATTCGGGGGAGATACGCAGTATTTT,CASSEFGGDTQYF,TRBJ2-3,-,-,TRBV25-1
TGTGCCAGCAGTTCCTCTTTGGGCCGCATAAGGTATTTT,CASSSSLGRIRYF,TRBJ2-3,-,-,TRBV27
TGTGCCAGCAGCTTAGATCGGACAGGGAGGGAGTATTTT,CASSLDRTGREYF,TRBJ2-3,-,-,TRBV11-3
TGTGCCAGCAGTTACTCGAAAAGGGATTCACCCCTCCACTTT,CASSYSKRDSPLHF,TRBJ1-6,-,-,TRBV6-5
TGTGCCAGCAGCTTAAGCGGGACCTCCTACAATGAGCAGTTCTTC,CASSLSGTSYNEQFF,TRBJ2-1,-,once,TRBV7-3
TGTGCCAGTAGTGACCGTTGGGACAGGGTTTCCAATCAGCCCCAGCATTTT,CASSDRWDRVSNQPQHF,TRBJ1-5,TRBD1,once,TRBV19
TGTGCCAGCACGCGGCGGGGACAACCATACAATGAGCAGTTCTTC,CASTRRGQPYNEQFF,TRBJ2-1,-,-,TRBV6-1
TGTGCCAGCAGCTCGTACCGCGGGGCGGGACTCCTGAGAAACACTGAAGCTTTCTTT,CASSSYRGAGLLRNTEAFF,TRBJ1-1,-,-,TRBV11-2
TGCAGCGTTGAAGGAGGGGACGATCAGCCCCAGCATTTT,CSVEGGDDQPQHF,TRBJ1-5,-,once,TRBV29-1
TGTGCCAGCAGCTTAGCCGGAGACGAGCAGTACTTC,CASSLAGDEQYF,TRBJ2-7,-,-,TRBV7-6
TGCGCCAGCAGCGTTATTCCGGGACAGGGCCTCGGCTACACCTTC,CASSVIPGQGLGYTF,TRBJ1-2,TRBD1,-,TRBV5-1
TGTGCCAGCTCACCACCGGGACAAGAGACCCAGTACTTC,CASSPPGQETQYF,TRBJ2-5,-,-,TRBV18